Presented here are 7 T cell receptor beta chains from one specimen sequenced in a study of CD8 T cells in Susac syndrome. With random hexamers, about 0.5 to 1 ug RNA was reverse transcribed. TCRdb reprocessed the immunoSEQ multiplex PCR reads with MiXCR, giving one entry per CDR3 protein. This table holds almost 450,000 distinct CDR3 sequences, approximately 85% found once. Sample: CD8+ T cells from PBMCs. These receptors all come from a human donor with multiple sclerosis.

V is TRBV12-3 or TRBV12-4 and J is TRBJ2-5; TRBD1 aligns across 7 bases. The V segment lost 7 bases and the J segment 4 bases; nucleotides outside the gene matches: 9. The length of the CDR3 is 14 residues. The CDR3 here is CASTNDRVGETQYF. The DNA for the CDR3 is TGTGCCAGCACCAACGACAGGGTGGGAGAGACCCAGTACTTC.

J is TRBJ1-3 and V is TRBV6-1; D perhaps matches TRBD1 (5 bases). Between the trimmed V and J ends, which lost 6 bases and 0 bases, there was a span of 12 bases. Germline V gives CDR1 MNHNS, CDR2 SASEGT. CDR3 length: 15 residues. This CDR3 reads CASRDNSLSGNTIYF. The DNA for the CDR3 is TGTGCCAGCAGGGACAATTCACTCTCTGGAAACACCATATATTTT.

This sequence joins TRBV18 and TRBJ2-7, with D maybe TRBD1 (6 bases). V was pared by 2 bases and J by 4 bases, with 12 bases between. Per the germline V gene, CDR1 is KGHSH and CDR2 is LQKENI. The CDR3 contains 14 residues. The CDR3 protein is CASSPWDIPYEQYF. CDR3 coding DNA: TGTGCCAGCTCACCATGGGACATCCCATACGAGCAGTACTTC.

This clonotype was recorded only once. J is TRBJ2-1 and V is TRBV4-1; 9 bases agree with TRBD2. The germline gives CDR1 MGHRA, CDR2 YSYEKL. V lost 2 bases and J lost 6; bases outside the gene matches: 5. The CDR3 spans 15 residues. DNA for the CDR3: TGCGCCAGCAGCCAATTGGGACTAGCTGGCAATGAGCAGTTCTTC. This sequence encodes CASSQLGLAGNEQFF.

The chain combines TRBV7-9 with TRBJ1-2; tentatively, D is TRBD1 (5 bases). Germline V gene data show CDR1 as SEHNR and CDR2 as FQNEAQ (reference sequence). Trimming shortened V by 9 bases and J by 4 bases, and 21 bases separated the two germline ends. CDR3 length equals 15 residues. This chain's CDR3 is CASFGTNSPLYGYTF. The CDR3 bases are TGTGCCAGTTTTGGGACGAATTCACCCCTCTATGGCTACACCTTC.

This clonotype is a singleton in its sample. CDR3 residues: CASRTSVGDQETQYF. In DNA, the CDR3 is TGTGCCAGCAGGACCTCCGTAGGGGATCAAGAGACCCAGTACTTC. The chain has TRBV13 and TRBJ2-5, with D perhaps TRBD1 (5 bases). CDR1 is PRHDT, CDR2 FYEKMQ, per germline (reference sequence). Trimming took 6 bases from V and 2 from J, leaving 16 bases between them. This CDR3 comprises 15 residues. The full variable domain, rest sourced from reference TRBV13 and TRBJ2-5, is AAGVIQSPRHLIKEKRETATLKCYPIPRHDTVYWYQQGPGQDPQFLISFYEKMQSDKGSIPDRFSAQQFSDYHSELNMSSLELGDSALYFCASRTSVGDQETQYFGPGTRLLVL.

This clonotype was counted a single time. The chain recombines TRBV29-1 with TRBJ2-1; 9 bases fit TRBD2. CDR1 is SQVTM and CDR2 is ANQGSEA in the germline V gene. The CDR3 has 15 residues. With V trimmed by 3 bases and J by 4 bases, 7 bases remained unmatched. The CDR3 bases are TGCAGCGTTGAGGGACTAGCAAATCTATACAATGAGCAGTTCTTC. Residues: CSVEGLANLYNEQFF.